Each of the 5 T cell receptor beta chains below was sequenced from the same sample in a study of graft-versus-host responses after intestinal transplantation. No antigens are known for them. Sequencing was performed with immunoSEQ multiplex PCR; in TCRdb, only in-frame clones are kept and a portion is missing. The table has about 120,000 clones, 93% seen once. The sequenced sample was unstimulated CD8+ T cells sorted from spleen or lymph node cells, obtained before transplant. All receptors come from a human donor who was the organ donor for an intestinal transplant.

The V gene is TRBV9, the J gene TRBJ1-2, with D unclear. The germline CDR1 and CDR2 sequences are SGDLS and YYNGEE. V was cut by 4 bases and J by 5 bases, with 24 bases left in between. This CDR3 region has 17 residues. CDR3 residues: CASSHPVEDASHYGYTF. CDR3 in DNA: TGTGCCAGCAGCCACCCGGTGGAGGACGCTTCGCATTATGGCTACACCTTC.

The chain uses TRBV5-1 and TRBJ2-7, with unresolved D. The CDR3 length is 11 residues. The germline gives CDR1 SGHRS, CDR2 YFSETQ. The V end lost 0 bases, the J end lost 5 bases, and 3 bases lay between the germline ends. CDR3 nucleotides: TGCGCCAGCAGCTTGGGGAACGAGCAGTACTTC. Translation gives CASSLGNEQYF.

This chain links TRBV4-1 with TRBJ2-5; D is unclear. Per germline, CDR1 MGHRA and CDR2 YSYEKL. Trimming took off 0 bases at V and 0 bases at J, with 8 bases between the two ends. The CDR3 length is 15 residues. The CDR3 bases are TGCGCCAGCAGCCAAGATTCCGGTCACCAAGAGACCCAGTACTTC. It codes for CASSQDSGHQETQYF.

The gene calls are TRBV6-5 and TRBJ2-1; no reliable D call. This CDR3 is built from 15 residues. Germline CDR1 and CDR2: MNHEY and SVGAGI. V lost 2 bases and J lost 0, with 8 bases in between. Written as DNA, the CDR3 is TGTGCCAGCAGTTACACACGGAGCTCCTACAATGAGCAGTTCTTC. It translates to CASSYTRSSYNEQFF.

The chain couples TRBV29-1 to TRBJ1-4; D might be TRBD1 (6 bases). CDR1 is SQVTM, CDR2 ANQGSEA, per germline. This CDR3 has 13 residues. The V end lost 7 bases, the J end lost 3 bases, and 12 bases lay between the germline ends. CDR3 sequence: CSDTGYANEKLFF. In nucleotides, the CDR3 is TGCAGCGATACAGGGTACGCTAATGAAAAACTGTTTTTT.